Described below is a single T cell receptor (beta chain) sequence and its context. Its antigen is undetermined. The entry originates in a study of lymphopenia after photon versus proton radiotherapy. Points from the study as a whole: In patients who died, overall survival fell as post-nadir TCR diversity dropped more.

Germline V gene data show CDR1 as GTSNPN and CDR2 as SVGIG (reference sequence). V lost 3 bases and J lost 4, with 10 bases in between. The CDR3 spans 13 residues. The table came from immunoSEQ multiplex PCR; TCRdb's copy has only in-frame clones and leaves some out. The sample lists about 28,000 clones; 81% were seen once. Source: peripheral blood, taken from a patient treated with photon-based radiotherapy. This sequence was found in a man over 45 with gastric cancer. The chain combines TRBV30 with TRBJ1-5, with D uncertain. This CDR3 reads CAWRLDGNQPQHF. CDR3 in DNA: TGTGCCTGGAGACTGGACGGTAATCAGCCCCAGCATTTT.